This T cell receptor beta chain was sequenced during a study of patients and donors after allogeneic stem cell transplantation. Trimming took 1 base from V and 6 from J, leaving 16 bases between them. This CDR3 spans 16 amino acids. Per germline, CDR1 SGHTA and CDR2 FQGNSA. From the RT-PCR reads, TCRdb called clonotypes with MiXCR, one entry per CDR3 protein. Found here are fewer than 25,000 distinct CDR3 sequences, 25% to 35% of them singletons; the top ten hold 40% to 50%. This receptor was identified in a human donor who was either an allogeneic HSCT recipient or a stem cell or donor lymphocyte infusion donor (not recorded which). It is not recorded whose cells these are; they may come from a transplant donor. The chain links TRBV7-2 to TRBJ2-1; tentatively, D is TRBD2 (5 bases). Material for sequencing was blood, either unsorted or a sorted T cell fraction (not recorded which). CDR3 sequence reads: CASSLGGASWANEQFF. DNA for the CDR3: TGTGCCAGCAGCTTAGGGGGTGCTAGCTGGGCCAATGAGCAGTTCTTC.